This T cell receptor (beta chain) stems from a study of blood T cell repertoires in COVID-19. Turning to the study itself: Acute-phase and convalescent COVID-19 samples originated in the United States, Italy and Spain. PBMCs, B-cell-depleted T cells, or T cells were the source of the cDNA or gDNA that made up the material.

Original processing methods: The authors estimated nucleated cell counts from reference gene primer amplification. The table came from immunoSEQ multiplex PCR; TCRdb's copy has only in-frame clones and leaves some out. That table supplies the V and J calls and clone size; D and trimming were determined from the DNA. The data hold 150,000 to 200,000 clones, with over 80% observed a single time. With V trimmed by 4 bases and J by 1 base, 9 bases remained unmatched. CDR3 size: 16 residues. Germline values: CDR1 MDHEN, CDR2 SYDVKM. The sequence came from a woman in her seventies with COVID-19, enrolled during active disease. Sequencing was performed on peripheral blood. V is TRBV28 and J is TRBJ1-1; 7 positions match TRBD1. The CDR3 coding sequence is TGTGCCAGCAGTTCCCAGCGGACAGGATCGAACACTGAAGCTTTCTTT. It yields the protein CASSSQRTGSNTEAFF.